The clone carrying this T cell receptor beta chain came up a few times. The antigen remains unidentified. These data come from a study of CD8 T cells in ankylosing spondylitis. The study, taken as a whole, reports: Some motif variants were previously reported in reactive arthritis synovial fluid and blood. A TCR beta motif of under 10 highly homologous variants appeared characteristic of ankylosing spondylitis blood.

This CDR3 has 17 residues. The germline V and J ends were trimmed by 6 bases and 0 bases, with 18 bases remaining between them. Germline CDR1 is SNHLY and CDR2 is FYNNEI. Construction of TCR beta libraries was performed using quantitative 5'-RACE with molecular barcodes. Via MiXCR, TCRdb re-called the 5' RACE reads, giving one row per CDR3 protein. The sample holds hundreds of thousands of distinct CDR3 sequences; 20% to 30% are singletons and the top ten take about 0.92%. The receptor was isolated from a male donor with ankylosing spondylitis. Sample: blood, either unsorted or a sorted T cell fraction (not recorded which). The chain uses TRBV2 and TRBJ2-1, with D possibly TRBD2 on 6 matching bases. The CDR3 is CASRQRPTSSSYNEQFF. The CDR3 nucleotides are TGTGCCAGCAGACAACGCCCGACTAGTTCCTCCTACAATGAGCAGTTCTTC.